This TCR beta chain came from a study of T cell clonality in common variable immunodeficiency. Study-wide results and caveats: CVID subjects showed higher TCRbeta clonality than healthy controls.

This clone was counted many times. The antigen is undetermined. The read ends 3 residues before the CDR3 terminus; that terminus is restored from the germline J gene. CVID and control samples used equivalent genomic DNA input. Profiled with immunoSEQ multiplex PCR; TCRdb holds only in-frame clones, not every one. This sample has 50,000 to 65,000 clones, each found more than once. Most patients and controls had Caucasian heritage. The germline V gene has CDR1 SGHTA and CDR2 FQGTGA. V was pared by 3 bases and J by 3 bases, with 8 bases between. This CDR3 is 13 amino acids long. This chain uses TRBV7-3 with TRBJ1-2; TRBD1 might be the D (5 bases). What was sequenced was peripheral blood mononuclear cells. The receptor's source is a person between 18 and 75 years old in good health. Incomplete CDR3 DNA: TGTGCCAGCAGCTTGGGGGGGGACTATGGC. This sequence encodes CASSLGGDYG. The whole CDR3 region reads CASSLGGDYGYTF. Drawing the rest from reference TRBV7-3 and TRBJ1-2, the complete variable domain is GAGVSQTPSNKVTEKGKYVELRCDPISGHTALYWYRQSLGQGPEFLIYFQGTGAADDSGLPNDRFFAVRPEGSVSTLKIQRTERGDSAVYLCASSLGGDYGYTFGSGTRLTVV.